This T cell receptor (beta chain) was identified during a study of cytomegalovirus exposure and HLA in healthy donors. Study-wide findings and caveats: It has been reported that TCR beta sequences accurately predicted the HLA-A and HLA-B alleles of most subjects. Earlier analysis looked at TCR beta V segments, and most were productive about 90% or about 30% of the time.

A few counts support this clone. Antigen unknown. This PCR relied on a set of 60 Vbeta primers and 13 Jbeta primers. As originally analysed: It was a later analysis that counted some 80 million unique TCR beta chains, of which roughly 11 million were shared. Sequencing was performed with immunoSEQ multiplex PCR; in TCRdb, only in-frame clones are kept and a portion is missing. The DNA gave D and trimming, while V, J and clone size come from that table. The table shows roughly 160,000 clones, with approximately 71% occurring only once. Sample: PBMCs. The receptor was isolated from a girl aged 5-17 years in good health and CMV-seronegative.

CDR3 in amino acids: CASSVSDRTYEQYF. The CDR3 coding sequence is TGCGCCAGCAGTGTTTCGGACAGGACCTACGAGCAGTACTTC. The rearrangement links TRBV10-1 to TRBJ2-7, with TRBD1 matching over 7 bases. Germline V gene lookup returns CDR1 WNHNN and CDR2 SYGVQD (reference sequence). Trimming cost V 4 bases and J 2 bases; bases outside gene matches: 5. The CDR3 totals 14 residues.